The 12 T cell receptor beta chains in this list originate from one sample, sequenced in a study of OX40 agonist ivuxolimab in advanced cancers. Method: immunoSEQ multiplex PCR; TCRdb's copy keeps in-frame clones and lacks some. Among around 77,000 clones listed, around 87% were seen once. The sequencing here drew on CD4+ or CD8+ T cells sorted from blood, taken in a trial of the OX40 agonist ivuxolimab. The receptors shown here come from an adult with an advanced solid tumor such as melanoma, head and neck, liver or kidney cancer.

J is TRBJ2-2 and V is TRBV5-1; a weak D match, TRBD2 (6 bases). Trimming shortened V by 0 bases and J by 4 bases, and 10 bases separated the two germline ends. This CDR3 region has 15 residues. Per germline, CDR1 SGHRS and CDR2 YFSETQ. The CDR3 DNA reads TGCGCCAGCAGCTTGGGCGGGGTTATCACCGGGGAGCTGTTTTTT. It is translated as CASSLGGVITGELFF.

V is TRBV15 and J is TRBJ1-5; 7 nucleotides align to TRBD1. Looked up from germline, CDR1 is LNHNV and CDR2 is YYDKDF (reference sequence). This CDR3 region has 15 residues. The junction had 7 bases not matched to a gene; V was cut back by 6 bases and J by 2 bases. The CDR3 DNA reads as TGTGCCACCAGTAAGACAGGGCTCGGCAATCAGCCCCAGCATTTT. Protein product: CATSKTGLGNQPQHF.

In its sample, this clone was seen once. This chain uses TRBV2 with TRBJ1-1, with D perhaps matching TRBD1 (5 bases). The germline V gene encodes CDR1 SNHLY and CDR2 FYNNEI. The V end lost 5 bases, the J end lost 8 bases, and 15 bases lay between the germline ends. This CDR3 region has 13 residues. The CDR3 sequence: CASSPRGGLEAFF. The CDR3 nucleotides read TGTGCCAGCAGTCCCCGGGGGGGGTTAGAAGCTTTCTTT.

This clone was recorded a few times. J is TRBJ1-1 and V is TRBV7-9; perhaps TRBD1 as D (5 bases). V shed 5 bases and J shed 1 base, with 14 bases lying between them. Per germline, CDR1 SEHNR and CDR2 FQNEAQ (reference sequence). The CDR3 extends over 15 amino acids. The CDR3: CASSPGGQGNTEAFF. The CDR3, as DNA: TGTGCCAGCAGCCCGGGGGGTCAGGGGAACACTGAAGCTTTCTTT.

V gene TRBV2 combines with J gene TRBJ2-7; 11 positions match TRBD2. CDR1 is SNHLY and CDR2 is FYNNEI in the germline V gene. Trimming cost V 3 bases and J 1 base; bases outside gene matches: 5. This CDR3 spans 16 amino acids. This CDR3 reads CASSEQTSGTSYEQYF. In DNA, the CDR3 is TGTGCCAGCAGTGAGCAGACTAGCGGGACATCCTACGAGCAGTACTTC.

The table lists this clone with a count of one. CDR3 bases: TGTGCCAGCAGCCAATCCACCCCCTACGAGCAGTACTTC. Its translation is CASSQSTPYEQYF. J is TRBJ2-7 and V is TRBV14; D remains ambiguous. The CDR3 totals 13 residues. Germline V gene data show CDR1 as SGHDN and CDR2 as FVKESK. Trimming stripped 2 bases from V and 2 bases from J, with 7 bases between.

V and J are TRBV6-1 and TRBJ1-5, with TRBD1 as a possible D gene (6 bases). CDR1 and CDR2 from the germline V gene are MNHNS and SASEGT. With 6 bases removed from V and 1 base from J, the gap between germline ends came to 13 bases. The CDR3 totals 15 residues. The CDR3 DNA sequence: TGTGCCAGCAGAGCCGACAGGAGGAGCAATCAGCCCCAGCATTTT. The encoded protein is CASRADRRSNQPQHF.

CDR3 coding DNA: TGTGCCAGCAGCGTAGAACTAGGACCTGGGACAGATACGCAGTATTTT. Its translation is CASSVELGPGTDTQYF. The chain joins TRBV9 to TRBJ2-3; TRBD2 might be the D (5 bases). Germline values: CDR1 SGDLS, CDR2 YYNGEE. This CDR3 comprises 16 residues. V was pared by 0 bases and J by 3 bases, with 14 bases between.

This rearrangement joins TRBV7-6 to TRBJ2-1, with 10 positions matching TRBD2. After removal of 1 base from V and 7 bases from J, the junction contained 10 bases not matched to a gene. Germline lookup yields CDR1 SGHVS and CDR2 FNYEAQ. The CDR3 runs 17 residues. The CDR3 coding sequence is TGTGCCAGCAGCTTAGTAGAAGCGGGAGGGCCAGGAAATGAGCAGTTCTTC. Protein: CASSLVEAGGPGNEQFF.

About this clone: This specimen includes other DNA sequences encoding the same CDR3. The chain carries TRBV6-1 and TRBJ1-1; weak D call: TRBD1 (5 bases). The CDR3 consists of 14 residues. Germline V CDR1 and CDR2: MNHNS, SASEGT. V dropped 1 base and J dropped 5 bases, with 11 bases sitting between them. The CDR3 DNA reads as TGTGCCAGCAGTGAAGTGGGGGGTTCGACTGAAGCTTTCTTT. Translated: CASSEVGGSTEAFF.

The chain joins TRBV9 to TRBJ2-5; 11 bases are shared with TRBD2. The V segment lost 2 bases and the J segment 4 bases; nucleotides outside the gene matches: 13. This CDR3 spans 18 amino acids. Germline CDR1 reads SGDLS; CDR2 reads YYNGEE. The CDR3 DNA reads TGTGCCAGCAGCGTCGGGACTAGCGGTCTTTTAAAGCCAGAGACCCAGTACTTC. It codes for CASSVGTSGLLKPETQYF.

CDR3 DNA: TGTGCCAGTAGTAGAGTAGCGGAGAACAATGAGCAGTTCTTC. Residues: CASSRVAENNEQFF. The chain employs TRBV19 and TRBJ2-1, with D perhaps TRBD2 (6 bases). This CDR3 has 14 amino acids. From germline, CDR1 is LNHDA and CDR2 SQIVND (reference sequence). The V end was cut by 4 bases, the J end by 5 bases, with 12 bases between.